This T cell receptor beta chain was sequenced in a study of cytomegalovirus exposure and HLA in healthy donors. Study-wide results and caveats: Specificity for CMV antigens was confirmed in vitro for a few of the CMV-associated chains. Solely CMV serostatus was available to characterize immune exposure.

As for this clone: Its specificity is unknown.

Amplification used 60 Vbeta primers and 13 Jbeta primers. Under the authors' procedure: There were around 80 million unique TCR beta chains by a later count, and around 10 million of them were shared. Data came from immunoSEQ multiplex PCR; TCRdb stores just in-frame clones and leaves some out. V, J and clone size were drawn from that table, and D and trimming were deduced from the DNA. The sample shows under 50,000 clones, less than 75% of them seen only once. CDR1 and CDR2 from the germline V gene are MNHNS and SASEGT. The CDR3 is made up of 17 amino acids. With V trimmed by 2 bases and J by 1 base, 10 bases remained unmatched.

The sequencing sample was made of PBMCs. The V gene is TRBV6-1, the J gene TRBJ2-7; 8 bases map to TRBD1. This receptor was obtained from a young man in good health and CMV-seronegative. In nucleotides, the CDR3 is TGTGCCAGCAGTGAATACCTAGGGGGACAGGTATCCTACGAGCAGTACTTC. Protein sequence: CASSEYLGGQVSYEQYF.